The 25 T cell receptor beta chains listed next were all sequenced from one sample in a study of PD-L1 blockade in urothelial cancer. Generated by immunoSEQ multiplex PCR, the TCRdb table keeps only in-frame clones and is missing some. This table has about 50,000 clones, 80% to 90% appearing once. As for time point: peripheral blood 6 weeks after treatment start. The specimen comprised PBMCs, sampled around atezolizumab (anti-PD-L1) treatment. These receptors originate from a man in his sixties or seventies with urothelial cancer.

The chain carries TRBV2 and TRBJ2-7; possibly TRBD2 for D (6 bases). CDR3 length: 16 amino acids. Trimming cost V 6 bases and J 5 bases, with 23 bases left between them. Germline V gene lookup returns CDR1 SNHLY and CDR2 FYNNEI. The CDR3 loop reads CASSHKTSGGSHEQYF. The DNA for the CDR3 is TGTGCCAGCAGCCATAAGACTAGTGGGGGTAGCCACGAGCAGTACTTC.

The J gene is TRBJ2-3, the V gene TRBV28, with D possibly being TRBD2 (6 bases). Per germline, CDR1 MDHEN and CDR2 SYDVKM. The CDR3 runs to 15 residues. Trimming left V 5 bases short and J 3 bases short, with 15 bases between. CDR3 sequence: CASSETGGITDTQYF. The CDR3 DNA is TGTGCCAGCAGTGAGACTGGCGGGATTACAGATACGCAGTATTTT.

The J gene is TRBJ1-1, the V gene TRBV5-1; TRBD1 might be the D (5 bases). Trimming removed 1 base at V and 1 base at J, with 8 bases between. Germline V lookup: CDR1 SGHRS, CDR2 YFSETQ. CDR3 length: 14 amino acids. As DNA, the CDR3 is TGCGCCAGCAGCTTGATGCAGGGGAACACTGAAGCTTTCTTT. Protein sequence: CASSLMQGNTEAFF.

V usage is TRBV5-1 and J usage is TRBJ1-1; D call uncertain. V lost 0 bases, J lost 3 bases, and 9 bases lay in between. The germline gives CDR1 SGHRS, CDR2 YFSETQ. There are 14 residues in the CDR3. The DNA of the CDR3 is TGCGCCAGCAGCTTGGGTGGGGAGCACACTGAAGCTTTCTTT. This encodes CASSLGGEHTEAFF.

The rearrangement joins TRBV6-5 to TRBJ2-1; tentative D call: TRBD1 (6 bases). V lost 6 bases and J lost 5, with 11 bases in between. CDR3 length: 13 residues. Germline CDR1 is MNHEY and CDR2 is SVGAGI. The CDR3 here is CASRLGQHNEQFF. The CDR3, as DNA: TGTGCCAGCAGGCTAGGACAGCACAATGAGCAGTTCTTC.

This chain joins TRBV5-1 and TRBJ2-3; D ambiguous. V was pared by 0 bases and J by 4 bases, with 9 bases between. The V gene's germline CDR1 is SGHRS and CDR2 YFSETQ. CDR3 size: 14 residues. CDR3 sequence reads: CASSLVRDSDTQYF. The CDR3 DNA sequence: TGCGCCAGCAGCTTGGTACGCGACTCAGATACGCAGTATTTT.

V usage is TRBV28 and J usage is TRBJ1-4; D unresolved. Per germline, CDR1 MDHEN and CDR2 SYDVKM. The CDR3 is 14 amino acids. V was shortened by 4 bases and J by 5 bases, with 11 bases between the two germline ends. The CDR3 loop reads CASSYRVNNEKLFF. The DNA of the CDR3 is TGTGCCAGCAGTTATAGAGTAAACAATGAAAAACTGTTTTTT.

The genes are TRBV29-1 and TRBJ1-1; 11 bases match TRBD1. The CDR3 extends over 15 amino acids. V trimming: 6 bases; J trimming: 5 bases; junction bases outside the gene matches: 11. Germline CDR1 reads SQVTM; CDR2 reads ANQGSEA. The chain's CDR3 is CSVDTGTGGWTEAFF. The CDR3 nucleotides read TGCAGCGTGGATACCGGGACAGGGGGATGGACTGAAGCTTTCTTT.

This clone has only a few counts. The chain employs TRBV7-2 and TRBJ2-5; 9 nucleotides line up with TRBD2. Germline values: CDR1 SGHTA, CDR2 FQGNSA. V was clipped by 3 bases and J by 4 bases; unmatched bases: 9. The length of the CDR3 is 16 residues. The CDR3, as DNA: TGTGCCAGCAGCTTTATGAGCGGGAGGAAGGGAGAGACCCAGTACTTC. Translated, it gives CASSFMSGRKGETQYF.

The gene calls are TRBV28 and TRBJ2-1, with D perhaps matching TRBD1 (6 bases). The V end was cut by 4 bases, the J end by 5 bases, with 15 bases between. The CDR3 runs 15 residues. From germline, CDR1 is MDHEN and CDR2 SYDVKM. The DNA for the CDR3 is TGTGCCAGCAGTTGGGGACGTAGGGGGAACAATGAGCAGTTCTTC. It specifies CASSWGRRGNNEQFF.

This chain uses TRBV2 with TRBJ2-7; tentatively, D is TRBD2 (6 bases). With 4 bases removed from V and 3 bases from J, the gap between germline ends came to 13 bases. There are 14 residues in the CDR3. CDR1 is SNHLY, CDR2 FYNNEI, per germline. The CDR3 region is CASSVLGGGYEQYF. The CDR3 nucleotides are TGTGCCAGCAGTGTTTTGGGGGGTGGCTACGAGCAGTACTTC. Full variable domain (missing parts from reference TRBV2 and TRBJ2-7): EPEVTQTPSHQVTQMGQEVILRCVPISNHLYFYWYRQILGQKVEFLVSFYNNEISEKSEIFDDQFSVERPDGSNFTLKIRSTKLEDSAMYFCASSVLGGGYEQYFGPGTRLTVT.

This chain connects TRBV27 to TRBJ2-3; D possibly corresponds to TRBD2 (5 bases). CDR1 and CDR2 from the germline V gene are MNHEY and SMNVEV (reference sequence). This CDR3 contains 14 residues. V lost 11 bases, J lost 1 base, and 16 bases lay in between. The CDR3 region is CASTRVFRTDTQYF. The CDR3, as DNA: TGTGCCTCAACGCGGGTTTTCCGCACAGATACGCAGTATTTT.

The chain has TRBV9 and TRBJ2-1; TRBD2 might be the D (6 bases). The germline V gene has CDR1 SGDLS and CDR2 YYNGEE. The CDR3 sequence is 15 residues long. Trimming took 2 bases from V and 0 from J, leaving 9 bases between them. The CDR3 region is CASSVRESSYNEQFF. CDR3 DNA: TGTGCCAGCAGCGTCCGGGAGAGCTCCTACAATGAGCAGTTCTTC.

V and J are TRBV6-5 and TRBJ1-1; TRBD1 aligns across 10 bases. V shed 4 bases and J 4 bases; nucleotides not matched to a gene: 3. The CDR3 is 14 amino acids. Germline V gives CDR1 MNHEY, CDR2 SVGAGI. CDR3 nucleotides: TGTGCCAGCAGTTCTCGGGACAGGGGCACTGAAGCTTTCTTT. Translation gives CASSSRDRGTEAFF.

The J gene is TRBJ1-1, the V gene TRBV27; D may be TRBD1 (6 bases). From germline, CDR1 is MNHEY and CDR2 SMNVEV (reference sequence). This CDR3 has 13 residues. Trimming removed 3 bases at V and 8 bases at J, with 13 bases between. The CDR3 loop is CASSFLGQGEAFF. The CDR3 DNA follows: TGTGCCAGCAGTTTCTTAGGGCAGGGGGAAGCTTTCTTT.

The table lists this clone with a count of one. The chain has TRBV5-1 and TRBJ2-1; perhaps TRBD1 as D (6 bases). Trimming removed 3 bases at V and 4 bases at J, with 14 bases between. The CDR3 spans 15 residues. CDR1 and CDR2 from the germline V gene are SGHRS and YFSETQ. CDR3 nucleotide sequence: TGCGCCAGCAGCTCAAGGGACATCGGATACAATGAGCAGTTCTTC. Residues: CASSSRDIGYNEQFF.

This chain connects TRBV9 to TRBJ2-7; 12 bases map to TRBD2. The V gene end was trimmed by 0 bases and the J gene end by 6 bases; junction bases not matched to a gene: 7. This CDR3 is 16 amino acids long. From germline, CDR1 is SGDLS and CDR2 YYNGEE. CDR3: CASSVAPLAGGGEQYF. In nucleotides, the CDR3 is TGTGCCAGCAGCGTAGCCCCCCTAGCGGGAGGGGGCGAGCAGTACTTC.

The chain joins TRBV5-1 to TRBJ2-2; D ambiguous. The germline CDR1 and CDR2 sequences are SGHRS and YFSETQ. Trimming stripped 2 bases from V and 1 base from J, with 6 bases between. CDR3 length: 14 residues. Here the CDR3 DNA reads TGCGCCAGCAGCTTTATTGTGAACACCGGGGAGCTGTTTTTT. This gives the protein CASSFIVNTGELFF.

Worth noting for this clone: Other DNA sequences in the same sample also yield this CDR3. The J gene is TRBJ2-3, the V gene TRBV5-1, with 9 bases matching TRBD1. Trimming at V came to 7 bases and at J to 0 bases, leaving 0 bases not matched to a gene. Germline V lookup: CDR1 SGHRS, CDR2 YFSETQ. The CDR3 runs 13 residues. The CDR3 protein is CASGQGSTDTQYF. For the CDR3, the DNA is TGCGCCAGCGGACAGGGGAGCACAGATACGCAGTATTTT.

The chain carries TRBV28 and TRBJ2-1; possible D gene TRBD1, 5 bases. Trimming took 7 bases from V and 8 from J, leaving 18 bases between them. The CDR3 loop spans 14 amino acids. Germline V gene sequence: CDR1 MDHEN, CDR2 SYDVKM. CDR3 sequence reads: CASTQRGTWDEQFF. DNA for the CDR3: TGTGCCAGCACCCAAAGGGGCACTTGGGATGAGCAGTTCTTC.

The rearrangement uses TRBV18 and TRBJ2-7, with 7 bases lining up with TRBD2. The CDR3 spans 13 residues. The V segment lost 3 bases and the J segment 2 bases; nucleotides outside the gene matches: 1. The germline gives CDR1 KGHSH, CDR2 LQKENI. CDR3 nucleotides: TGTGCCAGCTCACCCGGGACTACCTACGAGCAGTACTTC. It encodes CASSPGTTYEQYF. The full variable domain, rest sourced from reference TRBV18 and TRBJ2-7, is NAGVMQNPRHLVRRRGQEARLRCSPMKGHSHVYWYRQLPEEGLKFMVYLQKENIIDESGMPKERFSAEFPKEGPSILRIQQVVRGDSAAYFCASSPGTTYEQYFGPGTRLTVT.

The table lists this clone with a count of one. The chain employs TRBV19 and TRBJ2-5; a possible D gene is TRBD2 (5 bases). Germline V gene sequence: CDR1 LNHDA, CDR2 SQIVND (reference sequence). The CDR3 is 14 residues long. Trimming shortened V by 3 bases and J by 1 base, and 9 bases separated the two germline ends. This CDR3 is CASSISGIQETQYF. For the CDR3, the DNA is TGTGCCAGTAGTATCTCCGGGATCCAAGAGACCCAGTACTTC. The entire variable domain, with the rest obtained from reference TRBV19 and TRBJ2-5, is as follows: DGGITQSPKYLFRKEGQNVTLSCEQNLNHDAMYWYRQDPGQGLRLIYYSQIVNDFQKGDIAEGYSVSREKKESFPLTVTSAQKNPTAFYLCASSISGIQETQYFGPGTRLLVL.

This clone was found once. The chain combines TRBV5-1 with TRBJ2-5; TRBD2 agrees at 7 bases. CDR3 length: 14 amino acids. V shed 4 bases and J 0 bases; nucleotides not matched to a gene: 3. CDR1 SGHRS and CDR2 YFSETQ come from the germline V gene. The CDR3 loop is CASSILADQETQYF. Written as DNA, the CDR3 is TGCGCCAGCAGCATCCTAGCGGACCAAGAGACCCAGTACTTC.

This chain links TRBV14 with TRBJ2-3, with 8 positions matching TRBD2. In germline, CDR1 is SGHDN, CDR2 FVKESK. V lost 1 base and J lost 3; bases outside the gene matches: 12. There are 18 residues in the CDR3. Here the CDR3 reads CASSQVREAGVGTDTQYF. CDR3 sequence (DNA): TGTGCCAGCAGCCAAGTCAGGGAAGCGGGAGTCGGAACAGATACGCAGTATTTT.

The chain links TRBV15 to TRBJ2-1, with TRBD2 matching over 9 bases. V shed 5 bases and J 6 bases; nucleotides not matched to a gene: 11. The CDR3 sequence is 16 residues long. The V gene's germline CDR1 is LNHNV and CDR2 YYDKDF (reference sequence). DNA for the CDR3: TGTGCCACCAGCGGGGGGACTAGCCCACTTTTCAATGAGCAGTTCTTC. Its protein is CATSGGTSPLFNEQFF.